These T cell receptor beta chains were read from a single sample in a study of regulatory T cells in long-lasting Graves disease. TCRdb independently ran MiXCR on the multiplex PCR reads; one entry per CDR3 protein. The data contain hundreds of thousands of distinct CDR3 sequences, around 15% of them singletons. The same sample was also used in a study of T cells in Graves' hyperthyroidism and ophthalmopathy.

Material: peripheral blood mononuclear cells (PBMCs), obtained at new diagnosis, from a patient treated with antithyroid drugs. Source of these receptors: a woman in her twenties or thirties with Graves disease. The CDR3 runs from the conserved cysteine through the conserved F or W. Each record gives: V gene, J gene, D gene, clone size, CDR3 protein, CDR3 DNA. The D gene is left open where the match is weak. Only some rows state a clone size, as once, few, many or a class for expanded clones.

TRBV30,TRBJ2-7,TRBD2,few,CAWSVMGGEQYF,TGTGCCTGGAGTGTTATGGGGGGGGAGCAGTACTTC
TRBV7-2,TRBJ2-7,TRBD2,many,CASSRTSGKYEQYF,TGTGCCAGCAGCCGGACTAGCGGGAAATACGAGCAGTACTTC
TRBV12-3/TRBV12-4,TRBJ1-3,.,.,CASSPRRSSGNTIYF,TGTGCCAGCAGTCCTCGACGGTCCTCTGGAAACACCATATATTTT
TRBV11-2,TRBJ2-7,.,many,CASSLSGAIYEQYF,TGTGCCAGCAGCTTATCAGGGGCGATCTACGAGCAGTACTTC
TRBV6-5,TRBJ1-5,.,.,CASSYSSGNQPQHF,TGTGCCAGCAGTTACTCGAGTGGGAATCAGCCCCAGCATTTT
TRBV6-5,TRBJ1-4,.,once,CASSYRPPSLNEKLFF,TGTGCCAGCAGTTACCGACCGCCGAGCCTAAATGAAAAACTGTTTTTT
TRBV12-3/TRBV12-4,TRBJ1-5,.,many,CASRGTGLPQHF,TGTGCCAGCAGAGGAACGGGATTACCCCAGCATTTT
TRBV29-1,TRBJ2-5,.,.,CSALSGQETQYF,TGCAGCGCCCTGAGCGGCCAAGAGACCCAGTACTTC
TRBV7-9,TRBJ1-1,.,.,CASSFQGKAFF,TGTGCCAGCAGCTTCCAGGGGAAAGCTTTCTTT
TRBV6-1,TRBJ1-2,.,few,CASSEVRTRYGYTF,TGTGCCAGCAGTGAAGTTCGGACCCGCTATGGCTACACCTTC
TRBV5-1,TRBJ2-7,.,many,CASSAGSPIEQYF,TGCGCCAGCAGCGCCGGGTCCCCCATCGAGCAGTACTTC
TRBV19,TRBJ1-1,.,few,CASSPVGGAPTGTEAFF,TGTGCCAGTAGTCCCGTTGGGGGGGCACCGACCGGCACTGAAGCTTTCTTT
TRBV6-1,TRBJ2-3,.,.,CASSRGSGSGTDTQYF,TGTGCCAGCAGTAGGGGGTCTGGTAGCGGCACAGATACGCAGTATTTT
TRBV28,TRBJ2-2,TRBD1,many,CASSLRTGAVNTGELFF,TGTGCCAGCAGTTTGCGGACAGGGGCGGTAAACACCGGAGAGCTGTTTTTT
TRBV6-1,TRBJ2-3,.,many,CASRSIGTKGGTDTQYF,TGTGCCAGCAGGTCAATCGGGACAAAAGGGGGCACAGATACGCAGTATTTT
TRBV12-3/TRBV12-4,TRBJ2-7,.,many,CASSPTALGEQYF,TGTGCCAGCAGCCCTACAGCGCTGGGAGAGCAGTACTTC
TRBV10-3,TRBJ2-7,TRBD1,few,CATAGQGYEQYF,TGTGCCACAGCGGGACAGGGCTACGAGCAGTACTTC
TRBV12-3/TRBV12-4,TRBJ2-5,.,many,CASSAAGTQETQYF,TGTGCCAGCAGTGCCGCCGGGACTCAAGAGACCCAGTACTTC
TRBV18,TRBJ2-7,TRBD2,.,CASSPILAGGSSYEQYF,TGTGCCAGCTCACCCATACTAGCGGGTGGTAGCTCCTACGAGCAGTACTTC
TRBV28,TRBJ2-1,.,many,CASSPWNNEQFF,TGTGCCAGCAGTCCCTGGAACAATGAGCAGTTCTTC
TRBV7-2,TRBJ2-7,.,few,CASSLDGSHRYEQYF,TGTGCCAGCAGCTTAGATGGTAGTCACAGATACGAGCAGTACTTC
TRBV30,TRBJ2-5,TRBD1,few,CACRYDRGGRETQYF,TGTGCCTGTCGGTATGACAGGGGGGGGAGAGAGACCCAGTACTTC
TRBV2,TRBJ2-7,.,many,CASDRGVPYEQYF,TGTGCCAGCGACAGAGGAGTTCCCTACGAGCAGTACTTC
TRBV2,TRBJ2-1,TRBD1,many,CASRPIQGAGRNEQFF,TGTGCCAGCAGACCAATACAGGGGGCCGGCAGGAATGAGCAGTTCTTC
TRBV2,TRBJ2-4,.,many,CALQGSGNIQYF,TGTGCCCTTCAGGGGTCCGGAAACATTCAGTACTTC
TRBV7-9,TRBJ2-7,.,many,CASSLSRSEQYF,TGCGCCAGCAGCTTGTCTCGATCCGAGCAGTACTTC
TRBV11-1,TRBJ1-3,TRBD1,many,CASSVTGGDGNTIYF,TGTGCCAGCAGCGTGACAGGGGGCGACGGAAACACCATATATTTT
TRBV24-1,TRBJ2-3,.,.,CATSDRSQPAVDTQYF,TGTGCCACCAGTGACCGGTCCCAACCAGCGGTTGATACGCAGTATTTT
TRBV19,TRBJ1-5,.,many,CASSKTGNQPQHF,TGTGCCAGTAGTAAAACAGGCAATCAGCCCCAGCATTTT
TRBV28,TRBJ1-1,TRBD1,many,CATTSRQGIPFF,TGTGCCACCACCTCCCGACAGGGGATACCTTTCTTT
TRBV20-1,TRBJ2-1,TRBD2,.,CSAPGLGYYNEQFF,TGCAGTGCTCCGGGACTAGGATACTACAATGAGCAGTTCTTC
TRBV10-3,TRBJ2-7,.,few,CAISDVSRGYEQYF,TGTGCCATCAGTGACGTTAGCCGGGGCTACGAGCAGTACTTC
TRBV20-1,TRBJ2-7,.,.,CSAGIKGGLVSYEQYF,TGCAGTGCAGGAATAAAAGGGGGGCTTGTTTCCTACGAGCAGTACTTC
TRBV6-1,TRBJ1-2,TRBD1,.,CASRPHSGGSANYGYTF,TGTGCCAGCAGACCACACTCAGGGGGCTCAGCTAACTATGGCTACACCTTC
TRBV6-5,TRBJ1-4,.,many,CASSYGQMNEKLFF,TGTGCCAGCAGTTATGGACAGATGAATGAGAAACTGTTTTTT
TRBV30,TRBJ2-5,.,few,CAWSPGLETQYF,TGTGCCTGGAGTCCAGGGTTAGAGACCCAGTACTTC
TRBV29-1,TRBJ2-1,TRBD2,.,CSVEEGTSGRGEQFF,TGCAGCGTTGAAGAGGGAACTAGCGGGAGGGGGGAGCAGTTCTTC
TRBV9,TRBJ2-1,.,.,CASSPRSYEQFF,TGTGCCAGCAGCCCCCGATCGTACGAGCAGTTCTTC
TRBV29-1,TRBJ1-4,.,.,CSVVGINEKLFF,TGCAGCGTTGTCGGCATCAATGAAAAACTGTTTTTT
TRBV19,TRBJ1-1,.,few,CASNPGGNTEAFF,TGTGCCAGTAACCCGGGAGGGAACACTGAAGCTTTCTTT
TRBV6-2/TRBV6-3,TRBJ1-5,TRBD1,few,CASGQQGSSNQPQHF,TGTGCCAGCGGTCAACAGGGGTCTAGCAATCAGCCCCAGCATTTT
TRBV28,TRBJ1-5,TRBD1,many,CASSGTVYQPQHF,TGTGCCAGCAGTGGGACAGTTTATCAGCCCCAGCATTTT
TRBV19,TRBJ2-3,TRBD2,.,CASSRSPLTSGITDTQYF,TGTGCCAGTAGTAGATCTCCGTTGACTAGCGGGATCACAGATACGCAGTATTTT
TRBV7-9,TRBJ2-6,.,few,CAILGRSGANVLTF,TGTGCCATCCTCGGGCGCTCTGGGGCCAACGTCCTGACTTTC
TRBV20-1,TRBJ2-7,.,many,CSARPSWVGSYEQYF,TGCAGTGCTAGGCCGTCGTGGGTAGGTTCCTACGAGCAGTACTTC